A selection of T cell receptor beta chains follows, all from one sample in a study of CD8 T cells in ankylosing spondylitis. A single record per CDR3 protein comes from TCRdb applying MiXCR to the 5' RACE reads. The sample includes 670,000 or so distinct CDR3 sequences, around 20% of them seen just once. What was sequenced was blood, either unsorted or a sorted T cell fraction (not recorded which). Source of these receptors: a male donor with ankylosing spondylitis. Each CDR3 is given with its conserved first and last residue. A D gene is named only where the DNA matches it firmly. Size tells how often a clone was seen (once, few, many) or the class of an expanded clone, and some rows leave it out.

cdr3_nt: TGCAGTGCTACACGGGGACTAGCAGGCACCGGGGAGCTGTTTTTT; cdr3_aa: CSATRGLAGTGELFF; v_call: TRBV20-1; j_call: TRBJ2-2; d_call: TRBD2; clone_size: few
cdr3_nt: TGCGCCAGCGGGACAGGGCTCTACAATGAGCAGTTCTTC; cdr3_aa: CASGTGLYNEQFF; v_call: TRBV5-1; j_call: TRBJ2-1; d_call: TRBD1; clone_size: once
cdr3_nt: TGTGCCAGCAGTTTTAGACAGTATAGCAATCAGCCCCAGCATTTT; cdr3_aa: CASSFRQYSNQPQHF; v_call: TRBV12-3/TRBV12-4; j_call: TRBJ1-5; d_call: .; clone_size: .
cdr3_nt: TGTGCCATCAGTGGAGGGAGTAATGAAAAACTGTTTTTT; cdr3_aa: CAISGGSNEKLFF; v_call: TRBV10-3; j_call: TRBJ1-4; d_call: .; clone_size: many
cdr3_nt: TGCAGTGCTAGTTTTGTGGATCACACTGAAGCTTTCTTT; cdr3_aa: CSASFVDHTEAFF; v_call: TRBV20-1; j_call: TRBJ1-1; d_call: .; clone_size: .
cdr3_nt: TGCGCCCACCGGGGGGGGGGGCGCGGCAATCAGCCCCAGCATTTT; cdr3_aa: CAHRGGGRGNQPQHF; v_call: TRBV10-1; j_call: TRBJ1-5; d_call: .; clone_size: many
cdr3_nt: TGTGCCAGCAGTTCTGTTGGCCCTCCCGGGACCCAGTACTTC; cdr3_aa: CASSSVGPPGTQYF; v_call: TRBV12-3/TRBV12-4; j_call: TRBJ2-5; d_call: .; clone_size: .
cdr3_nt: TGTGCCAGCAGCCACCCCGGGAGGCCAGATACGCAGTATTTT; cdr3_aa: CASSHPGRPDTQYF; v_call: TRBV7-2; j_call: TRBJ2-3; d_call: TRBD2; clone_size: few
cdr3_nt: TGTGCCAGCAGACCGACTAGCGGGAGGGAAGAGACCCAGTACTTC; cdr3_aa: CASRPTSGREETQYF; v_call: TRBV12-3/TRBV12-4; j_call: TRBJ2-5; d_call: TRBD2; clone_size: .
cdr3_nt: TGCAGTGCTAGAGGACTATTCGACTACGAGCAGTACTTC; cdr3_aa: CSARGLFDYEQYF; v_call: TRBV20-1; j_call: TRBJ2-7; d_call: .; clone_size: few
cdr3_nt: TGTGCCAGCAGCCACCTCCCGGCCCATAGCGATTTTGTATACAATGAGCAGTTCTTC; cdr3_aa: CASSHLPAHSDFVYNEQFF; v_call: TRBV4-2; j_call: TRBJ2-1; d_call: .; clone_size: few
cdr3_nt: TGCGCCAGCCGTGACGGATACAATGAGCAGTTCTTC; cdr3_aa: CASRDGYNEQFF; v_call: TRBV5-1; j_call: TRBJ2-1; d_call: .; clone_size: many
cdr3_nt: TGCAGTGCTAATCCCCTTGCGGACTCCTACAATGAGCAGTTCTTC; cdr3_aa: CSANPLADSYNEQFF; v_call: TRBV20-1; j_call: TRBJ2-1; d_call: .; clone_size: few
cdr3_nt: TGTGCCAGCAGTTCTAAGGACAGGGGATATTACTCCTACGAGCAGTACTTC; cdr3_aa: CASSSKDRGYYSYEQYF; v_call: TRBV27; j_call: TRBJ2-7; d_call: TRBD1; clone_size: few
cdr3_nt: TGCAGTGCTAGCTCGGGACGAGAGACCCAGTACTTC; cdr3_aa: CSASSGRETQYF; v_call: TRBV20-1; j_call: TRBJ2-5; d_call: .; clone_size: few